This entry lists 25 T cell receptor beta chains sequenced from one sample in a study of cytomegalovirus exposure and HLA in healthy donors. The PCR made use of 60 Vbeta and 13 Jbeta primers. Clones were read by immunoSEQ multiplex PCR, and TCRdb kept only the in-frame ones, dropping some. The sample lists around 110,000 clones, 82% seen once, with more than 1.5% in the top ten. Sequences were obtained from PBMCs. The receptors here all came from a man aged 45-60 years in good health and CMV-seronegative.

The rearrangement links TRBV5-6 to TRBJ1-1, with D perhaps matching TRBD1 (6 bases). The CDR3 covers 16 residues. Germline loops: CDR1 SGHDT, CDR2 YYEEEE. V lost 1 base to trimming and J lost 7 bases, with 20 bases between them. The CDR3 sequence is CASSLIRMAGAGEAFF. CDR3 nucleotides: TGTGCCAGCAGCTTGATACGGATGGCAGGGGCGGGTGAAGCTTTCTTT.

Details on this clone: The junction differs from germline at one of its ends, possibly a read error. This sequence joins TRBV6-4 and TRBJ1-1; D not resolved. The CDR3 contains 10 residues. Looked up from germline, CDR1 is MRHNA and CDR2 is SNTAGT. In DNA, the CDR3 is TGTGCCAGCAAAAATTCTGAGGCTTTCTTT. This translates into CASKNSEAFF.

This chain's CDR3 is CATSFSAGGEAFF. As DNA, the CDR3 is TGTGCCACCAGCTTCTCGGCAGGGGGTGAAGCTTTCTTT. The gene calls are TRBV15 and TRBJ1-1; 7 bases match TRBD1. The CDR3 spans 13 residues. The V and J ends lost 5 bases and 7 bases, in that order; junction bases with no gene match: 7. Germline CDR1 reads LNHNV; CDR2 reads YYDKDF (reference sequence).

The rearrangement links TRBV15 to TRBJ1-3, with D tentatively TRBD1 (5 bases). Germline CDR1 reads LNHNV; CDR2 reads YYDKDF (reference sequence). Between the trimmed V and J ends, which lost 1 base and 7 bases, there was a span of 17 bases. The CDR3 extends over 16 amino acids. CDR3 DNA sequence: TGTGCCACCAGCAGAGGGCCTTATGGAGCAGGGAACACCATATATTTT. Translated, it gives CATSRGPYGAGNTIYF.

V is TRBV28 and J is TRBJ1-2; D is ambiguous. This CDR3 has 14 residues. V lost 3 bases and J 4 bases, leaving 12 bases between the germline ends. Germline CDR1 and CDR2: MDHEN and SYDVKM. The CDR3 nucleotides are TGTGCCAGCAGTTTGTCCTCCCTAGGCTATGGCTACACCTTC. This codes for CASSLSSLGYGYTF.

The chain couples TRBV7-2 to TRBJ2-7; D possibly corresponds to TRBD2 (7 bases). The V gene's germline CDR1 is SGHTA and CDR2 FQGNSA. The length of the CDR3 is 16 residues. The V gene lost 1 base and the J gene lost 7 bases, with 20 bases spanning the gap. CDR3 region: CASSLGFGGLGGEQYF. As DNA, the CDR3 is TGTGCCAGCAGCTTAGGTTTCGGGGGCCTCGGGGGGGAGCAGTACTTC.

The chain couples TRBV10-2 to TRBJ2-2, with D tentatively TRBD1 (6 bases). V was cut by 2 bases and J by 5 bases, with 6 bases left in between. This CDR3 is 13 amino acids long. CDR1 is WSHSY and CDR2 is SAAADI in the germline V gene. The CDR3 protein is CASSEQGTGELFF. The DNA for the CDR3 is TGCGCCAGCAGTGAGCAGGGGACCGGGGAGCTGTTTTTT.

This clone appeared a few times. The CDR3 bases are TGTGCCAGCAGTGAAGCTCCAGCGGGTCAAGAGACCCAGTACTTC. Protein product: CASSEAPAGQETQYF. The chain combines TRBV2 with TRBJ2-5, with D tentatively TRBD2 (6 bases). The CDR3 runs 15 residues. Trimming shortened V by 0 bases and J by 2 bases, and 10 bases separated the two germline ends. CDR1 and CDR2 (germline): SNHLY, FYNNEI.

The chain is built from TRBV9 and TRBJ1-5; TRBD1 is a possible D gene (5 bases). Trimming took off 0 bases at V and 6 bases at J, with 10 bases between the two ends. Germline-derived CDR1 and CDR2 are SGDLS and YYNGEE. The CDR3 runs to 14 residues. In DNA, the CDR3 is TGTGCCAGCAGCGTAGATGGGGCTACTCAGCCCCAGCATTTT. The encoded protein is CASSVDGATQPQHF.

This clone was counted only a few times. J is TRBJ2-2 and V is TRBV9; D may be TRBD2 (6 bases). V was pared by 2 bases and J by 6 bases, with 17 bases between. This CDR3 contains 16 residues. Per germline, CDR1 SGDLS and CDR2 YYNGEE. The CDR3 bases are TGTGCCAGCAGCGTGACTAGTTTAGTCAGTGCCGGGGAGCTGTTTTTT. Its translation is CASSVTSLVSAGELFF. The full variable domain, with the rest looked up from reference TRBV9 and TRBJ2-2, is DSGVTQTPKHLITATGQRVTLRCSPRSGDLSVYWYQQSLDQGLQFLIQYYNGEERAKGNILERFSAQQFPDLHSELNLSSLELGDSALYFCASSVTSLVSAGELFFGEGSRLTVL.

CDR3 bases: TGTGCCAGCAGTCCCTTGGGGGGACGGGGGTTAGATACGCAGTATTTT. Protein product: CASSPLGGRGLDTQYF. The genes are TRBV27 and TRBJ2-3; D possibly corresponds to TRBD2 (6 bases). V lost 5 bases to trimming and J lost 5 bases, with 20 bases between them. The CDR3 is 16 residues long. Germline CDR1 MNHEY, CDR2 SMNVEV (reference sequence).

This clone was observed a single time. CDR3 coding DNA: TGTGCCAGCAGCCCTGGGGCAGGGGGTACAGATACGCAGTATTTT. This sequence encodes CASSPGAGGTDTQYF. This chain uses TRBV11-2 with TRBJ2-3, with 7 bases lining up with TRBD1. V dropped 5 bases and J dropped 3; count of bases not matched to a gene: 8. The germline gives CDR1 SGHAT, CDR2 FQNNGV. The CDR3 totals 15 residues.

CDR3 region: CASSRTGYNQPQHF. CDR3 nucleotides: TGTGCCAGCAGTCGGACAGGGTACAATCAGCCCCAGCATTTT. The chain has TRBV6-5 and TRBJ1-5; TRBD1 agrees at 8 bases. Unmatched junction bases numbered 3, after V lost 5 bases and J lost 3 bases. The CDR3 runs to 14 residues. Germline V gene lookup returns CDR1 MNHEY and CDR2 SVGAGI.

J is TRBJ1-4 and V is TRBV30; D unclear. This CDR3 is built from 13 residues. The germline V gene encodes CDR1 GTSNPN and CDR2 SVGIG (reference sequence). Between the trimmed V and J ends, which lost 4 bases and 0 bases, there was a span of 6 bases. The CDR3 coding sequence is TGTGCCTGGACCCATGCAACTAATGAAAAACTGTTTTTT. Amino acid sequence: CAWTHATNEKLFF.

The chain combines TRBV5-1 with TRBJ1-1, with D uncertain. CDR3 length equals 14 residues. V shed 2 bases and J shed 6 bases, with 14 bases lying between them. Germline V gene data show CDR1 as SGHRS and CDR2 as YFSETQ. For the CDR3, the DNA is TGCGCCAGCAGCTTAAGGATCTCCGGGGCTGAAGCTTTCTTT. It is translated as CASSLRISGAEAFF.

DNA of the CDR3: TGTGCCAGCAGCGTCCGGACCGGGGTCGGGGCCAACGTCCTGACTTTC. Translation: CASSVRTGVGANVLTF. This chain joins TRBV9 and TRBJ2-6, with TRBD2 as a possible D gene (5 bases). Germline V lookup: CDR1 SGDLS, CDR2 YYNGEE. Trimming pared 2 bases from V and 4 bases from J, leaving 13 bases between. This CDR3 spans 16 amino acids. The full variable domain, completed using reference TRBV9 and TRBJ2-6, is DSGVTQTPKHLITATGQRVTLRCSPRSGDLSVYWYQQSLDQGLQFLIQYYNGEERAKGNILERFSAQQFPDLHSELNLSSLELGDSALYFCASSVRTGVGANVLTFGAGSRLTVL.

The CDR3 DNA reads TGTGCCAGCAGGCCTACATTAGGGGGCGGTGAGACCCAGTACTTC. This translates into CASRPTLGGGETQYF. V and J are TRBV28 and TRBJ2-5; 7 bases map to TRBD1. The germline CDR1 and CDR2 sequences are MDHEN and SYDVKM. The CDR3 consists of 15 residues. V gave up 6 bases and J gave up 5 bases; unmatched junction bases: 12.

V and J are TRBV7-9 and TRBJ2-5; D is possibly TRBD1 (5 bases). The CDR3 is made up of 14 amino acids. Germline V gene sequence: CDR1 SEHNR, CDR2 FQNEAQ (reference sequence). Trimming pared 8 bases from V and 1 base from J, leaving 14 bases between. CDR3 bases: TGTGCCAGCGCCTCAGGGAATATCCAAGAGACCCAGTACTTC. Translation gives CASASGNIQETQYF.

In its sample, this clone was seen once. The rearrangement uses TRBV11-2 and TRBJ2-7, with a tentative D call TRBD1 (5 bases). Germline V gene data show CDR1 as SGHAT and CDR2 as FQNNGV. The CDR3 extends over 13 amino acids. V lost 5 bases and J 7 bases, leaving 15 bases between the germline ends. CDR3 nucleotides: TGTGCCAGCAGCATAGGGGCTGGGGCGGAGCAGTACTTC. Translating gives CASSIGAGAEQYF.

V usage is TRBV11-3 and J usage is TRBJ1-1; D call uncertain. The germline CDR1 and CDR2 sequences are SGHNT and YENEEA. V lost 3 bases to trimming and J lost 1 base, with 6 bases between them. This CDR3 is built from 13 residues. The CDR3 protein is CASSLGRNTEAFF. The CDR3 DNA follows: TGTGCCAGCAGCTTGGGCAGGAACACTGAAGCTTTCTTT. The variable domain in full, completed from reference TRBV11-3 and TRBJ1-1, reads EAGVVQSPRYKIIEKKQPVAFWCNPISGHNTLYWYLQNLGQGPELLIRYENEEAVDDSQLPKDRFSAERLKGVDSTLKIQPAELGDSAVYLCASSLGRNTEAFFGQGTRLTVV.

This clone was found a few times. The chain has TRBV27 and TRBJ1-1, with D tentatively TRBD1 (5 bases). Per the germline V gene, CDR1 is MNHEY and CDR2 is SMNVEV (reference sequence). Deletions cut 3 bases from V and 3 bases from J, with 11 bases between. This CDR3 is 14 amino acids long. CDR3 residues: CASSLSRGDTEAFF. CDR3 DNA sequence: TGTGCCAGCAGTTTGTCCCGGGGGGACACTGAAGCTTTCTTT.

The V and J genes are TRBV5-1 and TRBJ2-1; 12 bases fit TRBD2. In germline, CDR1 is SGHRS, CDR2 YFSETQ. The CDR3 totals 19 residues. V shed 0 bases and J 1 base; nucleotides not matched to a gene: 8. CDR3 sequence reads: CASSLVLAGGLLSYNEQFF. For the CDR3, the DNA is TGCGCCAGCAGCTTGGTACTAGCGGGGGGCTTACTATCCTACAATGAGCAGTTCTTC. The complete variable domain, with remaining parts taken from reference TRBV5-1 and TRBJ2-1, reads KAGVTQTPRYLIKTRGQQVTLSCSPISGHRSVSWYQQTPGQGLQFLFEYFSETQRNKGNFPGRFSGRQFSNSRSEMNVSTLELGDSALYLCASSLVLAGGLLSYNEQFFGPGTRLTVL.

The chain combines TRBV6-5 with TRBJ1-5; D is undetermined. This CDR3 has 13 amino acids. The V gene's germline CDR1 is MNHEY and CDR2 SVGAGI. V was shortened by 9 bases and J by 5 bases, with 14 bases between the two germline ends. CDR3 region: CASTWAMDQPQHF. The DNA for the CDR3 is TGTGCCAGTACGTGGGCGATGGATCAGCCCCAGCATTTT.

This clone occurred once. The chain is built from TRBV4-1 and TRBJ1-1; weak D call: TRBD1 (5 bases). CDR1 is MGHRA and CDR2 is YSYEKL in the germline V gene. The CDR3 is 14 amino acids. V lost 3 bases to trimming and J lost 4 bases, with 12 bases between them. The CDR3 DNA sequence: TGCGCCAGCAGCCAGGCGGGGAGGGGCACTGAAGCTTTCTTT. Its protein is CASSQAGRGTEAFF.

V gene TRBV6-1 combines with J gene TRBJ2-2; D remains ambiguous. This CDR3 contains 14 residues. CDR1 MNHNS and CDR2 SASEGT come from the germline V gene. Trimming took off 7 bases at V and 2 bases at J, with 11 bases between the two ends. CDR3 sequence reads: CASKFAVNTGELFF. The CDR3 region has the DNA TGTGCCAGCAAGTTTGCAGTCAACACCGGGGAGCTGTTTTTT.